The clone carrying this T cell receptor beta chain was observed a single time. V dropped 2 bases and J dropped 6 bases, with 11 bases sitting between them. In germline, CDR1 is MGHDK, CDR2 SYGVNS. CDR3 size: 14 residues. The data stem from a study of blood T cell repertoires in COVID-19. On the study more broadly: Acute and convalescent COVID-19 specimens originated in the United States, Italy and Spain. T cells, B-cell-depleted T cells, or PBMCs supplied cDNA or gDNA.

Original data processing: Nucleated cell number was recorded as an estimate derived from reference gene primer amplification. Profiled with immunoSEQ multiplex PCR; TCRdb holds only in-frame clones, not every one. V and J calls and clone size come straight from that table; D and trimming were deduced from the DNA. Here the sample spans roughly 150,000 clones, about 81% being singletons. The TCR comes from a woman older than 75 with acute or convalescent COVID-19. V gene TRBV25-1 combines with J gene TRBJ2-1; tentative D call: TRBD2 (5 bases). The sample was peripheral blood. This CDR3 is CASSEEGRINEQFF. In nucleotides, the CDR3 is TGTGCCAGCAGTGAAGAAGGGAGAATCAATGAGCAGTTCTTC.